The 24 T cell receptor beta chains below all came from one sample that was sequenced in a study of cytomegalovirus exposure and HLA in healthy donors. Use of 60 Vbeta and 13 Jbeta primers characterized the PCR. TCRdb's copy holds only in-frame clones and misses some; the assay was immunoSEQ multiplex PCR. The sample consists of about 110,000 clones, 77% of them appearing once. Sequenced: PBMCs. All receptors derive from a human donor in good health.

This chain links TRBV5-6 with TRBJ2-1; 8 bases match TRBD2. After removal of 0 bases from V and 5 bases from J, the junction contained 7 bases not matched to a gene. This CDR3 is built from 16 residues. From germline, CDR1 is SGHDT and CDR2 YYEEEE. As DNA, the CDR3 is TGTGCCAGCAGCTTGGCCTCCGGGAGGGCCAACAATGAGCAGTTCTTC. Amino acid sequence: CASSLASGRANNEQFF.

The sample holds one count of this clone. The CDR3 DNA reads as TGTGCCAGCAGTTCTGGACTAGTCAGCGATGAGCAGTTCTTC. Its protein is CASSSGLVSDEQFF. The rearrangement links TRBV5-4 to TRBJ2-1, with TRBD2 identical over 7 bases. Per germline, CDR1 SGHNT and CDR2 YYREEE (reference sequence). The CDR3 sequence is 14 residues long. J gave up 8 bases and V 5 bases, and 10 bases lay outside the gene matches. Full variable domain (missing parts from reference TRBV5-4 and TRBJ2-1): ETGVTQSPTHLIKTRGQQVTLRCSSQSGHNTVSWYQQALGQGPQFIFQYYREEENGRGNFPPRFSGLQFPNYSSELNVNALELDDSALYLCASSSGLVSDEQFFGPGTRLTVL.

This clone was found once. The chain joins TRBV2 to TRBJ2-4, with 7 bases identical to TRBD1. The junction had 12 bases not matched to a gene; V was cut back by 4 bases and J by 15 bases. The germline gives CDR1 SNHLY, CDR2 FYNNEI. This CDR3 has 13 residues. Here the CDR3 reads CASSVGRGQEAYF. CDR3 bases: TGTGCCAGCAGTGTCGGCCGTGGACAGGAAGCGTACTTC.

J is TRBJ2-3 and V is TRBV19; D gene unclear. This CDR3 region has 14 residues. Germline V lookup: CDR1 LNHDA, CDR2 SQIVND (reference sequence). V shed 3 bases and J shed 4 bases, with 11 bases lying between them. This CDR3 reads CASSILLFADTQYF. DNA of the CDR3: TGTGCCAGTAGTATCCTTTTGTTCGCAGATACGCAGTATTTT.

The J gene is TRBJ2-2, the V gene TRBV6-6, with D perhaps TRBD1 (6 bases). CDR3 length: 14 residues. Between the trimmed V and J ends, which lost 6 bases and 1 base, there was a span of 9 bases. From germline, CDR1 is MNHNY and CDR2 SVGAGI (reference sequence). For the CDR3, the DNA is TGTGCCAGCAGAACGGGACAGAACACCGGGGAGCTGTTTTTT. It encodes CASRTGQNTGELFF.

This chain joins TRBV19 and TRBJ1-4; possibly TRBD1 for D (6 bases). Trimming stripped 7 bases from V and 7 bases from J, with 16 bases between. The CDR3 length is 14 residues. CDR1 is LNHDA and CDR2 is SQIVND in the germline V gene (reference sequence). The CDR3 DNA reads TGTGCCAGTAAGGAGGACAGAACATTTGAAAAACTGTTTTTT. It is translated as CASKEDRTFEKLFF.

The V call is TRBV19, the J call TRBJ1-1; 8 bases match TRBD1. Germline V CDR1 and CDR2: LNHDA, SQIVND (reference sequence). The V segment lost 4 bases and the J segment 1 base; nucleotides outside the gene matches: 5. The CDR3 spans 15 residues. The CDR3 nucleotides read TGTGCCAGTAGTACACTAGGGACAGGGAACACTGAAGCTTTCTTT. The encoded protein is CASSTLGTGNTEAFF. The complete variable domain, with remaining parts taken from reference TRBV19 and TRBJ1-1, reads DGGITQSPKYLFRKEGQNVTLSCEQNLNHDAMYWYRQDPGQGLRLIYYSQIVNDFQKGDIAEGYSVSREKKESFPLTVTSAQKNPTAFYLCASSTLGTGNTEAFFGQGTRLTVV.

The chain combines TRBV19 with TRBJ1-2, with no clear D. V was pared by 1 base and J by 5 bases, with 8 bases between. The CDR3 is 13 amino acids. Germline V CDR1 and CDR2: LNHDA, SQIVND (reference sequence). The CDR3 sequence is CASSIGQDYGYTF. DNA of the CDR3: TGTGCCAGTAGTATAGGTCAGGATTATGGCTACACCTTC.

The chain carries TRBV5-6 and TRBJ1-1; D remains ambiguous. V was pared by 3 bases and J by 3 bases, with 12 bases between. Germline values: CDR1 SGHDT, CDR2 YYEEEE. The CDR3 totals 14 residues. Here the CDR3 reads CASSYDDGDTEAFF. CDR3 coding DNA: TGTGCCAGCAGCTACGATGACGGGGACACTGAAGCTTTCTTT.

The V and J genes are TRBV28 and TRBJ1-5; 9 bases agree with TRBD1. CDR1 is MDHEN, CDR2 SYDVKM, per germline. The V and J ends lost 8 bases and 6 bases, in that order; junction bases with no gene match: 20. This CDR3 is built from 18 residues. CDR3 bases: TGTGCCAGCGACCCCCGGGACAGGGTGGCTCATGGCGTTCAGCCCCAGCATTTT. Amino acid sequence: CASDPRDRVAHGVQPQHF.

For this clone: One end of the junction does not line up with germline, which may come from a read error. The chain couples TRBV7-9 to TRBJ2-1; D uncertain. Germline V lookup: CDR1 SEHNR, CDR2 FQNEAQ (reference sequence). The CDR3 has 15 residues. The DNA of the CDR3 is TGTTCCAGCAGCTTAGTTGCGGCCAACTACAATGAGCAGTTCTTC. Its protein is CSSSLVAANYNEQFF.

The V and J genes are TRBV7-9 and TRBJ2-3; 7 nucleotides align to TRBD2. Trimming removed 1 base from V and 5 bases from J; junction bases left unmatched: 3. CDR3 length: 14 residues. Germline CDR1 is SEHNR and CDR2 is FQNEAQ (reference sequence). The chain's CDR3 is CASSLGGGGDTQYF. The CDR3 region has the DNA TGTGCCAGCAGCTTAGGGGGGGGAGGAGATACGCAGTATTTT.

This clone was detected a few times. The J gene is TRBJ2-1, the V gene TRBV6-5, with 14 bases identical to TRBD2. Germline trimming cut 8 bases from V and 6 bases from J; bases unmatched to any gene: 3. This CDR3 comprises 14 residues. Germline V lookup: CDR1 MNHEY, CDR2 SVGAGI. CDR3 sequence: CASRLAGGLNEQFF. The DNA of the CDR3 is TGTGCCAGCCGACTAGCGGGAGGGCTCAATGAGCAGTTCTTC.

This clone was counted a single time. The V call is TRBV5-1, the J call TRBJ2-6; 7 bases are a match to TRBD1. After removal of 2 bases from V and 0 bases from J, the junction contained 8 bases not matched to a gene. CDR1 and CDR2 from the germline V gene are SGHRS and YFSETQ. The CDR3 covers 18 residues. The CDR3 region is CASSFRTGDSSGANVLTF. CDR3 bases: TGCGCCAGCAGCTTCCGGACAGGAGACTCCTCTGGGGCCAACGTCCTGACTTTC.

The chain has TRBV29-1 and TRBJ1-2; perhaps TRBD1 as D (5 bases). The germline V gene encodes CDR1 SQVTM and CDR2 ANQGSEA. V lost 4 bases, J lost 5 bases, and 11 bases lay in between. This CDR3 is built from 12 residues. The CDR3 loop reads CSVGRTNYGYTF. CDR3 coding DNA: TGCAGCGTTGGCCGGACAAATTATGGCTACACCTTC.

J is TRBJ2-1 and V is TRBV2, with D hard to call. This CDR3 comprises 12 residues. Germline-derived CDR1 and CDR2 are SNHLY and FYNNEI. The germline V and J ends were trimmed by 5 bases and 5 bases, with 7 bases remaining between them. The CDR3 sequence is CASSNSHNEQFF. In nucleotides, the CDR3 is TGTGCCAGCAGTAACAGCCACAATGAGCAGTTCTTC. The complete variable domain, with remaining parts taken from reference TRBV2 and TRBJ2-1, reads EPEVTQTPSHQVTQMGQEVILRCVPISNHLYFYWYRQILGQKVEFLVSFYNNEISEKSEIFDDQFSVERPDGSNFTLKIRSTKLEDSAMYFCASSNSHNEQFFGPGTRLTVL.

The V and J genes are TRBV2 and TRBJ1-2; a weak D match, TRBD1 (5 bases). From germline, CDR1 is SNHLY and CDR2 FYNNEI. V was shortened by 6 bases and J by 4 bases, with 15 bases between the two germline ends. This CDR3 spans 14 amino acids. This chain's CDR3 is CASSEILQVYGYTF. Here the CDR3 DNA reads TGTGCCAGCAGCGAAATTCTACAGGTCTATGGCTACACCTTC. Based on the CDR3 plus reference TRBV2 and TRBJ1-2, the full variable domain is EPEVTQTPSHQVTQMGQEVILRCVPISNHLYFYWYRQILGQKVEFLVSFYNNEISEKSEIFDDQFSVERPDGSNFTLKIRSTKLEDSAMYFCASSEILQVYGYTFGSGTRLTVV.

The chain combines TRBV6-5 with TRBJ2-7; 9 bases fit TRBD2. This CDR3 has 14 amino acids. J was trimmed by 4 bases and V by 5 bases; bases with no gene match: 6. Germline CDR1 and CDR2: MNHEY and SVGAGI. CDR3 coding DNA: TGTGCCAGCAGTGCGGGGGGGCCGAGATACGAGCAGTACTTC. Protein product: CASSAGGPRYEQYF.

The chain links TRBV5-1 to TRBJ2-7; TRBD1 agrees at 7 bases. Germline-derived CDR1 and CDR2 are SGHRS and YFSETQ. The V and J ends lost 0 bases and 4 bases, in that order; junction bases with no gene match: 4. This CDR3 contains 14 residues. The CDR3 nucleotides are TGCGCCAGCAGCTTGGGACAGGGTATGTACGAGCAGTACTTC. It codes for CASSLGQGMYEQYF. Together with reference TRBV5-1 and TRBJ2-7, the CDR3 gives the full variable domain: KAGVTQTPRYLIKTRGQQVTLSCSPISGHRSVSWYQQTPGQGLQFLFEYFSETQRNKGNFPGRFSGRQFSNSRSEMNVSTLELGDSALYLCASSLGQGMYEQYFGPGTRLTVT.

This chain uses TRBV4-2 with TRBJ2-7; the match to TRBD2 covers 12 bases. After removal of 0 bases from V and 5 bases from J, the junction contained 5 bases not matched to a gene. Looked up from germline, CDR1 is LGHNA and CDR2 is YNFKEQ. The CDR3 runs to 16 residues. The CDR3 coding sequence is TGTGCCAGCAGCCAAGATAAGGGACTAGCGGGTAACGAGCAGTACTTC. Translating gives CASSQDKGLAGNEQYF.

The V call is TRBV9, the J call TRBJ1-2, with D uncertain. Germline V CDR1 and CDR2: SGDLS, YYNGEE. Trimming left V 0 bases short and J 5 bases short, with 8 bases between. The CDR3 loop spans 13 amino acids. CDR3 in DNA: TGTGCCAGCAGCGTAGATACATGGTATGGCTACACCTTC. Protein sequence: CASSVDTWYGYTF.

This clone was seen only once. The genes are TRBV18 and TRBJ2-7; TRBD2 is a possible D gene (5 bases). In germline, CDR1 is KGHSH, CDR2 LQKENI. With 1 base removed from V and 2 bases from J, the gap between germline ends came to 12 bases. The CDR3 loop spans 15 amino acids. CDR3 protein: CASSPLAKPPYEQYF. Written as DNA, the CDR3 is TGTGCCAGCTCACCACTAGCGAAACCTCCCTACGAGCAGTACTTC.

This rearrangement joins TRBV27 to TRBJ2-7; weak D call: TRBD2 (6 bases). This CDR3 spans 17 amino acids. Germline CDR1 and CDR2: MNHEY and SMNVEV (reference sequence). V was clipped by 4 bases and J by 3 bases, with 22 bases between them. CDR3 residues: CASSSLAPSERFYEQYF. In DNA form, the CDR3 reads TGTGCCAGCAGTTCACTAGCCCCCTCCGAACGGTTCTACGAGCAGTACTTC.

This clone was seen a few times. The V and J genes are TRBV5-1 and TRBJ2-7, with 9 bases lining up with TRBD2. Germline V CDR1 and CDR2: SGHRS, YFSETQ. J was trimmed by 0 bases and V by 2 bases; bases with no gene match: 0. This CDR3 region has 14 residues. CDR3 region: CASSFSGGSYEQYF. In DNA form, the CDR3 reads TGCGCCAGCAGCTTTAGCGGGGGCTCCTACGAGCAGTACTTC.